This TCR beta chain came from a study of OX40 agonist ivuxolimab in advanced cancers. The data were produced by immunoSEQ multiplex PCR, yet TCRdb's version contains in-frame clones alone and is incomplete. The sample has 65,000 to 75,000 clones, approximately 88% seen once. The V gene lost 4 bases and the J gene lost 4 bases, with 11 bases spanning the gap. Germline V CDR1 and CDR2: SQVTM, ANQGSEA. This CDR3 has 13 amino acids. J is TRBJ1-5 and V is TRBV29-1, with a possible D match to TRBD1 (5 bases). The specimen comprised CD4+ or CD8+ T cells sorted from blood, sampled in a trial of the OX40 agonist ivuxolimab. The receptor comes from an adult with an advanced solid tumor such as melanoma, head and neck, liver or kidney cancer. CDR3: CSVGGGWNQPQHF. The CDR3 DNA reads TGCAGCGTTGGCGGGGGGTGGAATCAGCCCCAGCATTTT.